The 29 T cell receptor beta chains below were found in one sample sequenced in a study of blood T cell repertoires in COVID-19. The protocol was immunoSEQ multiplex PCR, while the TCRdb copy is restricted to in-frame clones and leaves out a portion. The table has around 270,000 clones, 65% to 85% seen once. Sequenced input: peripheral blood. The receptors shown here come from a woman in her 40s who had recovered from COVID-19.

For this clone: The germline gene is not matched at one end of the junction; a read error may be the cause. This specimen includes other DNA sequences encoding the same CDR3. The chain has TRBV28 and TRBJ2-7; TRBD1 is a possible D gene (6 bases). The CDR3 is made up of 12 amino acids. Germline assignment: CDR1 MDHEN and CDR2 SYDVKM. The CDR3 protein is CASSSRGYEQYF. In nucleotides, the CDR3 is TGTGCCAGCAGCAGCAGGGGTTACGAGCAGTACTTT.

The chain joins TRBV29-1 to TRBJ1-1, with 7 bases that match TRBD1. The junction had 8 bases not matched to a gene; V was cut back by 7 bases and J by 12 bases. The CDR3 has 10 amino acids. The germline gives CDR1 SQVTM, CDR2 ANQGSEA. CDR3 DNA: TGCAGCGCCGCCCGGGACAGTTCTTTCTTT. Its protein product is CSAARDSSFF.

A single count supports this clone. The chain uses TRBV4-2 and TRBJ2-5, with TRBD2 matching 7 bases. The CDR3 is 16 residues long. V lost 4 bases and J lost 5; bases outside the gene matches: 13. CDR1 is LGHNA and CDR2 is YNFKEQ in the germline V gene. The CDR3 DNA reads as TGTGCCAGCAGCCCTACATCTGCGAGCGGGGCGGAGACCCAGTACTTC. It codes for CASSPTSASGAETQYF.

The J gene is TRBJ1-1, the V gene TRBV7-2; perhaps TRBD1 as D (5 bases). This CDR3 comprises 14 residues. The germline V gene encodes CDR1 SGHTA and CDR2 FQGNSA. V was cut by 0 bases and J by 1 base, with 6 bases left in between. The CDR3 here is CASSLAGGNTEAFF. CDR3 bases: TGTGCCAGCAGCTTAGCGGGGGGGAACACTGAAGCTTTCTTT.

This rearrangement joins TRBV5-1 to TRBJ1-1; unclear D gene. The CDR3 spans 16 residues. Germline assignment: CDR1 SGHRS and CDR2 YFSETQ. The germline V and J ends were trimmed by 4 bases and 5 bases, with 21 bases remaining between them. The CDR3 reads CASSLKSTDLGTEAFF. The CDR3, as DNA: TGCGCCAGCAGCCTAAAATCGACGGACTTGGGGACTGAAGCTTTCTTT.

V and J are TRBV6-5 and TRBJ2-2; D perhaps matches TRBD2 (6 bases). CDR1 is MNHEY, CDR2 SVGAGI, per germline. CDR3 length: 15 amino acids. Trimming took 4 bases from V and 3 from J, leaving 12 bases between them. CDR3 coding DNA: TGTGCCAGCAGTTCGGGGGAACCACACACCGGGGAGCTGTTTTTT. Its protein product is CASSSGEPHTGELFF.

The V call is TRBV6-1, the J call TRBJ1-6, with 7 bases that match TRBD1. The length of the CDR3 is 16 residues. V was pared by 2 bases and J by 7 bases, with 8 bases of the junction left unmatched. CDR1 is MNHNS and CDR2 is SASEGT in the germline V gene. The CDR3 DNA reads as TGTGCCAGCAGTGAACACCAGACAGGGTGGAATTCACCCCTCCACTTT. This encodes CASSEHQTGWNSPLHF.

This chain connects TRBV6-5 to TRBJ1-4; D might be TRBD1 (5 bases). V dropped 7 bases and J dropped 8 bases, with 14 bases sitting between them. This CDR3 has 13 amino acids. The germline CDR1 and CDR2 sequences are MNHEY and SVGAGI. Here the CDR3 DNA reads TGTGCCAGCATGAAAGGGACTTTCGAAAAACTGTTTTTT. It is translated as CASMKGTFEKLFF.

The chain combines TRBV4-1 with TRBJ1-4, with unresolved D. Trimming removed 0 bases at V and 0 bases at J, with 14 bases between. There are 18 residues in the CDR3. CDR1 is MGHRA and CDR2 is YSYEKL in the germline V gene. Here the CDR3 DNA reads TGCGCCAGCAGCCAAGATAGCATAGACTTAACAACTAATGAAAAACTGTTTTTT. It encodes CASSQDSIDLTTNEKLFF.

The chain couples TRBV9 to TRBJ2-6, with a weak D call TRBD2 (5 bases). CDR1 is SGDLS, CDR2 YYNGEE, per germline. The CDR3 totals 18 residues. The V gene lost 0 bases and the J gene lost 0 bases, with 13 bases spanning the gap. The chain's CDR3 is CASSVDLGVFSGANVLTF. CDR3 in DNA: TGTGCCAGCAGCGTAGATCTGGGAGTTTTCTCTGGGGCCAACGTCCTGACTTTC. The full variable domain, completed using reference TRBV9 and TRBJ2-6, is DSGVTQTPKHLITATGQRVTLRCSPRSGDLSVYWYQQSLDQGLQFLIQYYNGEERAKGNILERFSAQQFPDLHSELNLSSLELGDSALYFCASSVDLGVFSGANVLTFGAGSRLTVL.

The chain is built from TRBV24-1 and TRBJ2-2; 7 nucleotides line up with TRBD1. After removal of 0 bases from V and 7 bases from J, the junction contained 4 bases not matched to a gene. The CDR3 is 15 residues long. Germline V gene lookup returns CDR1 KGHDR and CDR2 SFDVKD. CDR3 amino acids: CATSDLQGELGELFF. Here the CDR3 DNA reads TGTGCCACCAGTGATTTGCAGGGGGAGCTCGGGGAGCTGTTTTTT.

This rearrangement joins TRBV19 to TRBJ1-5, with 7 positions matching TRBD1. Germline trimming cut 6 bases from V and 0 bases from J; bases unmatched to any gene: 11. Germline-derived CDR1 and CDR2 are LNHDA and SQIVND (reference sequence). The CDR3 has 17 residues. CDR3 nucleotide sequence: TGTGCCAGTAGCCAGACAGGGCCTCGGTTTAGCAATCAGCCCCAGCATTTT. It is translated as CASSQTGPRFSNQPQHF.

V gene TRBV28 combines with J gene TRBJ1-2; no clear D. CDR1 is MDHEN, CDR2 SYDVKM, per germline. The CDR3 is 14 amino acids. Between the trimmed V and J ends, which lost 1 base and 8 bases, there was a span of 14 bases. The CDR3 DNA reads as TGTGCCAGCAGTTTATACGGCCCCTCGAGGGGCTACACCTTC. It translates to CASSLYGPSRGYTF.

This sequence joins TRBV6-6 and TRBJ1-4; D perhaps matches TRBD1 (6 bases). This CDR3 is built from 14 residues. From germline, CDR1 is MNHNY and CDR2 SVGAGI (reference sequence). The V end lost 4 bases, the J end lost 1 base, and 7 bases lay between the germline ends. The CDR3 sequence: CASSLQGTNEKLFF. As DNA, the CDR3 is TGTGCCAGCAGTTTACAGGGAACTAATGAAAAACTGTTTTTT.

The V call is TRBV6-5, the J call TRBJ1-3; D remains unclear. This CDR3 comprises 14 residues. The germline V gene has CDR1 MNHEY and CDR2 SVGAGI. V lost 2 bases and J 4 bases, leaving 9 bases between the germline ends. In nucleotides, the CDR3 is TGTGCCAGCAGTTACGCCGAGTTGGGAAACACCATATATTTT. Translation: CASSYAELGNTIYF.

CDR3 sequence reads: CASSPTDRGLGYEQYF. In DNA, the CDR3 is TGCGCCAGCAGCCCGACGGATCGGGGATTAGGCTACGAGCAGTACTTC. The rearrangement links TRBV4-1 to TRBJ2-7, with D perhaps TRBD2 (5 bases). CDR1 is MGHRA, CDR2 YSYEKL, per germline. This CDR3 spans 16 amino acids. V was pared by 4 bases and J by 3 bases, with 19 bases between.

This sequence joins TRBV4-2 and TRBJ2-1, with 9 bases identical to TRBD2. The germline V gene encodes CDR1 LGHNA and CDR2 YNFKEQ. The CDR3 is 17 residues long. J gave up 7 bases and V 0 bases, and 10 bases lay outside the gene matches. CDR3 protein: CASSQDWRGGISNEQFF. CDR3 coding DNA: TGTGCCAGCAGCCAAGATTGGCGGGGGGGAATTTCAAATGAGCAGTTCTTC.

This chain uses TRBV10-3 with TRBJ2-2, with D perhaps TRBD1 (5 bases). There are 14 residues in the CDR3. CDR1 is ENHRY, CDR2 SYGVKD, per germline. V was cut by 8 bases and J by 1 base, with 11 bases left in between. CDR3 amino acids: CAIGETENTGELFF. In DNA, the CDR3 is TGTGCCATCGGCGAGACAGAGAACACCGGGGAGCTGTTTTTT.

This clone was counted between two and nine times. The rearrangement joins TRBV19 to TRBJ1-5; no clear D. Germline CDR1 is LNHDA and CDR2 is SQIVND (reference sequence). V lost 8 bases and J lost 7, with 15 bases in between. The CDR3 runs to 13 residues. As DNA, the CDR3 is TGTGCCAGTGCCCGGACTGGCGAGCAGCCCCAGCATTTT. Translation gives CASARTGEQPQHF. The complete variable domain, with remaining parts taken from reference TRBV19 and TRBJ1-5, reads DGGITQSPKYLFRKEGQNVTLSCEQNLNHDAMYWYRQDPGQGLRLIYYSQIVNDFQKGDIAEGYSVSREKKESFPLTVTSAQKNPTAFYLCASARTGEQPQHFGDGTRLSIL.

This clone showed up just once. V usage is TRBV4-2 and J usage is TRBJ2-1; TRBD2 aligns across 8 bases. The V gene end was trimmed by 0 bases and the J gene end by 1 base; junction bases not matched to a gene: 5. Per the germline V gene, CDR1 is LGHNA and CDR2 is YNFKEQ. The CDR3 sequence is 17 residues long. The CDR3 bases are TGTGCCAGCAGCCAAGAACCTAGCGGGTCTTCCTACAATGAGCAGTTCTTC. Translation gives CASSQEPSGSSYNEQFF.

V gene TRBV3-1 (or the pseudogene TRBV3-2) combines with J gene TRBJ2-1; the match to TRBD2 covers 15 bases. Germline V gene data show CDR1 as LGHDT and CDR2 as YNNKEL (reference sequence). This CDR3 comprises 16 residues. After removal of 4 bases from V and 10 bases from J, the junction contained 8 bases not matched to a gene. The chain's CDR3 is CASSPFGTSGGWEQFF. CDR3 DNA: TGTGCCAGCAGCCCCTTCGGGACTAGCGGGGGGTGGGAGCAGTTCTTC.

The rearrangement uses TRBV12-3 or TRBV12-4 and TRBJ2-2, with a weak D call TRBD1 (7 bases). The CDR3 contains 12 residues. Trimming took 10 bases from V and 6 from J, leaving 12 bases between them. The CDR3 nucleotides are TGTGCCACCCGCAGGGGGGCCGGGGAGCTGTTTTTT. Protein product: CATRRGAGELFF.

This rearrangement joins TRBV6-2 or TRBV6-3 to TRBJ1-2; D may be TRBD1 (5 bases). This CDR3 is 15 amino acids long. The germline gives CDR1 MNHEY, CDR2 SVGEGT. Trimming left V 4 bases short and J 5 bases short, with 17 bases between. The DNA for the CDR3 is TGTGCCAGCAGTTTGCGGCAGGGCATAGGGTATGGCTACACCTTC. Protein sequence: CASSLRQGIGYGYTF.

V gene TRBV11-2 combines with J gene TRBJ2-7; D perhaps matches TRBD1 (6 bases). Germline V CDR1 and CDR2: SGHAT, FQNNGV. Trimming removed 1 base from V and 2 bases from J, with 18 bases in between. The CDR3 totals 17 residues. CDR3 coding DNA: TGTGCCAGCAGCTTAGTGGGGGCAGTTCGATTCCCCTACGAGCAGTACTTC. Translating it yields CASSLVGAVRFPYEQYF.

This clone was seen only a few times. The V call is TRBV6-1, the J call TRBJ2-7; weak D call: TRBD1 (6 bases). Germline V lookup: CDR1 MNHNS, CDR2 SASEGT. The CDR3 totals 14 residues. Trimming took off 3 bases at V and 5 bases at J, with 14 bases between the two ends. For the CDR3, the DNA is TGTGCCAGCAGTGAGGGGCAGGGGATCCACGAGCAGTACTTC. The encoded protein is CASSEGQGIHEQYF.

The gene calls are TRBV5-5 and TRBJ2-7, with D possibly matching TRBD1 (5 bases). Per the germline V gene, CDR1 is SGHKS and CDR2 is YYEKEE (reference sequence). The CDR3 spans 13 residues. Trimming pared 1 base from V and 3 bases from J, leaving 8 bases between. The CDR3 loop reads CASSLRQIYEQYF. CDR3 bases: TGTGCCAGCAGCTTGAGACAGATCTACGAGCAGTACTTC.

V is TRBV5-1 and J is TRBJ1-2; 8 bases are shared with TRBD1. CDR1 and CDR2 from the germline V gene are SGHRS and YFSETQ. Trimming at V came to 4 bases and at J to 4 bases, leaving 3 bases not matched to a gene. The CDR3 loop spans 13 amino acids. The DNA for the CDR3 is TGCGCCAGCAGCGAGGGGACAGGCTATGGCTACACCTTC. It encodes CASSEGTGYGYTF. The whole variable domain, remainder taken from reference TRBV5-1 and TRBJ1-2, is KAGVTQTPRYLIKTRGQQVTLSCSPISGHRSVSWYQQTPGQGLQFLFEYFSETQRNKGNFPGRFSGRQFSNSRSEMNVSTLELGDSALYLCASSEGTGYGYTFGSGTRLTVV.

V gene TRBV5-1 combines with J gene TRBJ1-2, with D tentatively TRBD1 (5 bases). Germline V CDR1 and CDR2: SGHRS, YFSETQ. Trimming stripped 7 bases from V and 8 bases from J, with 15 bases between. The CDR3 spans 12 residues. CDR3 in DNA: TGCGCCAGCGGCCAGCCGGGGGGGGGCTACACCTTC. Protein: CASGQPGGGYTF.

The gene calls are TRBV5-1 and TRBJ2-6, with TRBD1 matching over 8 bases. With 0 bases clipped from V and 3 bases from J, the junction kept 8 bases outside the gene matches. This CDR3 has 18 amino acids. CDR1 and CDR2 (germline): SGHRS, YFSETQ. The CDR3 here is CASSLAGQGSDGANVLTF. The CDR3 DNA is TGCGCCAGCAGCTTGGCAGGACAGGGCTCGGATGGGGCCAACGTCCTGACTTTC. Drawing the rest from reference TRBV5-1 and TRBJ2-6, the complete variable domain is KAGVTQTPRYLIKTRGQQVTLSCSPISGHRSVSWYQQTPGQGLQFLFEYFSETQRNKGNFPGRFSGRQFSNSRSEMNVSTLELGDSALYLCASSLAGQGSDGANVLTFGAGSRLTVL.